Each of the 9 T cell receptor beta chains below was sequenced from the same sample in a study of T-cell reconstitution after alpha-beta-depleted transplantation in children. Unique molecular identifiers were used to barcode this TCRbeta library. TCRdb re-derived calls from the PCR reads in MiXCR, one entry per CDR3 protein. The sample has about 250,000 distinct CDR3 sequences; about 24% are singletons. The sample consisted of PBMCs, mostly from graft donor cells, taken 360 days after TCRalphabeta/CD19-depleted stem cell transplant. Every receptor here comes from a female patient aged 2-9 years who had a stem cell transplant for congenital amegakaryocytic thrombocytopenia, so the T cells may come from the graft donor.

Details on this clonotype: Germline is not matched at one junction end, which may reflect a read error. V and J are TRBV2 and TRBJ2-1, with 8 bases that match TRBD2. The germline V gene encodes CDR1 SNHLY and CDR2 FYNNEI. The CDR3 length is 16 residues. CDR3 bases: TGTACCAGCAGTTGGACGGCACTAGCGGTGTACAATGAGCAGTTCTTC. Protein product: CTSSWTALAVYNEQFF.

This clonotype was detected a few times. The rearrangement links TRBV28 to TRBJ1-2; D unresolved. The CDR3 contains 15 residues. V was clipped by 5 bases and J by 8 bases, with 21 bases between them. Per germline, CDR1 MDHEN and CDR2 SYDVKM. The CDR3 DNA reads TGTGCCAGCAGTCTGCAGGTCCGTATATTGGGAGGCTACACCTTC. Translation: CASSLQVRILGGYTF.

The sample holds a few counts of this clonotype. The chain links TRBV6-6 to TRBJ1-1; D is undetermined. The CDR3 is made up of 13 amino acids. Trimming took 2 bases from V and 4 from J, leaving 8 bases between them. Germline assignment: CDR1 MNHNY and CDR2 SVGAGI (reference sequence). The CDR3 region is CASSYGVRTEAFF. CDR3 nucleotide sequence: TGTGCCAGCAGTTACGGGGTTCGCACTGAAGCTTTCTTT.

This clonotype was recorded many times. V usage is TRBV4-2 and J usage is TRBJ2-1; 10 nucleotides align to TRBD2. The germline CDR1 and CDR2 sequences are LGHNA and YNFKEQ. The CDR3 extends over 15 amino acids. V dropped 6 bases and J dropped 4; count of bases not matched to a gene: 6. The CDR3 loop reads CASRLLAGGYNEQFF. Written as DNA, the CDR3 is TGTGCCAGCAGGCTCTTAGCGGGGGGTTACAATGAGCAGTTCTTC.

J is TRBJ2-1 and V is TRBV5-6; D is perhaps TRBD2 (5 bases). V lost 6 bases to trimming and J lost 9 bases, with 13 bases between them. The CDR3 sequence is 12 residues long. Looked up from germline, CDR1 is SGHDT and CDR2 is YYEEEE. DNA for the CDR3: TGTGCCAGCACCAAGGGAGAGGGTGAGCAGTTCTTC. It encodes CASTKGEGEQFF.

This clonotype was seen more than once but under ten times. The chain couples TRBV6-1 to TRBJ2-7; 7 bases map to TRBD1. Trimming cost V 10 bases and J 4 bases; bases outside gene matches: 13. The CDR3 is 14 residues long. The germline V gene encodes CDR1 MNHNS and CDR2 SASEGT. The CDR3 spells CATKDRLIGYEQYF. The CDR3 bases are TGTGCCACTAAGGACAGGCTGATTGGTTACGAGCAGTACTTC.

The chain carries TRBV12-3 or TRBV12-4 and TRBJ2-7; a possible D gene is TRBD2 (6 bases). The CDR3 is 14 amino acids. Deletions cut 2 bases from V and 4 bases from J, with 12 bases between. CDR3 loop: CASSLKGLQYEQYF. Written as DNA, the CDR3 is TGTGCCAGCAGTTTAAAGGGACTGCAGTACGAGCAGTACTTC.

This clonotype has only a few counts. The J gene is TRBJ2-5, the V gene TRBV28; a possible D gene is TRBD2 (6 bases). This CDR3 is 13 amino acids long. From germline, CDR1 is MDHEN and CDR2 SYDVKM. The V end was cut by 6 bases, the J end by 5 bases, with 13 bases between. The DNA of the CDR3 is TGTGCCAGCAGGCTGAACAGCGGGGAGACCCAGTACTTC. It specifies CASRLNSGETQYF. Drawing the rest from reference TRBV28 and TRBJ2-5, the complete variable domain is DVKVTQSSRYLVKRTGEKVFLECVQDMDHENMFWYRQDPGLGLRLIYFSYDVKMKEKGDIPEGYSVSREKKERFSLILESASTNQTSMYLCASRLNSGETQYFGPGTRLLVL.

This clonotype was counted a few times. The V gene is TRBV6-5, the J gene TRBJ2-7; 13 positions agree with TRBD2. CDR1 is MNHEY and CDR2 is SVGAGI in the germline V gene. The CDR3 has 15 residues. The V and J ends lost 5 bases and 4 bases, in that order; junction bases with no gene match: 5. The CDR3 loop reads CASSTTGLAGYEQYF. The CDR3 DNA reads as TGTGCCAGCAGTACTACGGGACTAGCGGGGTACGAGCAGTACTTC.